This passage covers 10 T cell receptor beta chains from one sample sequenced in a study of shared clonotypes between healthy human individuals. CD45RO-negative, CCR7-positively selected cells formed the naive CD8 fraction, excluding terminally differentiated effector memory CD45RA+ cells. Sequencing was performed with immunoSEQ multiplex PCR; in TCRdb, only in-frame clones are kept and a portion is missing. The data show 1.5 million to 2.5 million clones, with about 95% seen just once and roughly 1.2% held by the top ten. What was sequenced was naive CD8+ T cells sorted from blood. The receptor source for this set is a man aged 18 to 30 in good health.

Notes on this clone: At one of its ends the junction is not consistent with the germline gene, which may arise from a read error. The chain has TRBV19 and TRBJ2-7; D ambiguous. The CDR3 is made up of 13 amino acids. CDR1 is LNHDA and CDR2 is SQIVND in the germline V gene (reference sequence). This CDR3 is CASSVDLEKEQYF. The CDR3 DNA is TGTGCCAGTAGTGTAGACCTGGAGAAAGAGCAGTACTTC.

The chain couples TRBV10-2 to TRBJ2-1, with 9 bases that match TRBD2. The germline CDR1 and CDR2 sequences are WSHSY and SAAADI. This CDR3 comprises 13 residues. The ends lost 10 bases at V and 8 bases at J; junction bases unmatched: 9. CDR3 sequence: CATRGGETYEQFF. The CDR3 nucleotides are TGCGCCACCCGCGGGGGGGAGACGTATGAGCAGTTCTTC.

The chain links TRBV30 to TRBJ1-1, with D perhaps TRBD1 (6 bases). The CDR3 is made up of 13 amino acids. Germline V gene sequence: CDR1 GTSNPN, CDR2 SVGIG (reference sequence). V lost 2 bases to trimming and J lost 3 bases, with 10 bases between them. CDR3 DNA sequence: TGTGCCTGGAGTTCAGGGGCATACACTGAAGCTTTCTTT. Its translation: CAWSSGAYTEAFF.

The CDR3 region has the DNA TGTGCCAGCAGTTCCGTACGGGATTACGAGCAGTACTTC. It specifies CASSSVRDYEQYF. The chain recombines TRBV27 with TRBJ2-7, with D tentatively TRBD2 (5 bases). CDR1 MNHEY and CDR2 SMNVEV come from the germline V gene (reference sequence). Trimming stripped 4 bases from V and 4 bases from J, with 11 bases between. This CDR3 is built from 13 residues.

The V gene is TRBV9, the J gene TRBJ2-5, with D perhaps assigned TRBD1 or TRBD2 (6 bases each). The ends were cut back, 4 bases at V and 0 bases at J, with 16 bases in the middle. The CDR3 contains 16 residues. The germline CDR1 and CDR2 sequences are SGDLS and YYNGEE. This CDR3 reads CASSKEGGGNQETQYF. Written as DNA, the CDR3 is TGTGCCAGCAGCAAAGAAGGGGGAGGTAACCAAGAGACCCAGTACTTC.

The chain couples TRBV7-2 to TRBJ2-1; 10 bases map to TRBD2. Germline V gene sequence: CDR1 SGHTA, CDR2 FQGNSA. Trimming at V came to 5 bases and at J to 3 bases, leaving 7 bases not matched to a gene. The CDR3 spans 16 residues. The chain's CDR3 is CASSALAGVFYNEQFF. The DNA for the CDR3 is TGTGCCAGCAGCGCCCTAGCGGGAGTTTTCTACAATGAGCAGTTCTTC. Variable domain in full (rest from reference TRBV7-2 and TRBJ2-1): GAGVSQSPSNKVTEKGKDVELRCDPISGHTALYWYRQSLGQGLEFLIYFQGNSAPDKSGLPSDRFSAERTGGSVSTLTIQRTQQEDSAVYLCASSALAGVFYNEQFFGPGTRLTVL.

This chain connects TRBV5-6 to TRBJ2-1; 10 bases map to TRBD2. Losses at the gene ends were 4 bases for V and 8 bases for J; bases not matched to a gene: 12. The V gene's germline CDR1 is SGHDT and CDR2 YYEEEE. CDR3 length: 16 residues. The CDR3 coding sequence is TGTGCCAGCAGCGTGATGACTAGCGGGCGCTTCGATGAGCAGTTCTTC. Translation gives CASSVMTSGRFDEQFF.

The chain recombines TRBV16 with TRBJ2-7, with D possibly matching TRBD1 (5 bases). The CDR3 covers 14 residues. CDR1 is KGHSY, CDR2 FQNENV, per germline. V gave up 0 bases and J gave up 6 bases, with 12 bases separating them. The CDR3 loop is CASSQSRFRVEQYF. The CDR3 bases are TGTGCCAGCAGCCAATCGAGGTTCAGGGTCGAGCAGTACTTC.

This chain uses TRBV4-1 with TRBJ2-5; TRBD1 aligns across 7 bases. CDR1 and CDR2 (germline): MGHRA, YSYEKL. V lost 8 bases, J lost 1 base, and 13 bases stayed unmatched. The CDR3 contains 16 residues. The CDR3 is CASAAEGARVQETQYF. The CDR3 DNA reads TGCGCCAGCGCGGCCGAGGGGGCGCGAGTCCAAGAGACCCAGTACTTC.

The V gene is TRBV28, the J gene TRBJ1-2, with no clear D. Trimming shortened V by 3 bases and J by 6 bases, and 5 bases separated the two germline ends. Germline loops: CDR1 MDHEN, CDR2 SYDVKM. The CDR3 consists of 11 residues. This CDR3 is CASSLLNGYTF. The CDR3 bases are TGTGCCAGCAGTTTGCTTAATGGCTACACCTTC.